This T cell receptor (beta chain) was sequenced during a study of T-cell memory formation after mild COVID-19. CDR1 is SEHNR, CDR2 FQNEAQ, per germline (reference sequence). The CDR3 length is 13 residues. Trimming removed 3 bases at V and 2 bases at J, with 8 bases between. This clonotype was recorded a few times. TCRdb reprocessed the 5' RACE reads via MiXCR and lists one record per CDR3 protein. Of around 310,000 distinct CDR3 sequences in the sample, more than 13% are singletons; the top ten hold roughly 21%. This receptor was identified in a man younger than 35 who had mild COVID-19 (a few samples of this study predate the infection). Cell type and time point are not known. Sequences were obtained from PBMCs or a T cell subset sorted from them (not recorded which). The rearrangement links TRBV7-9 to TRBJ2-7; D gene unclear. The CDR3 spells CASSLAGAYEQYV. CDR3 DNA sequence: TGTGCCAGCAGCTTGGCAGGAGCCTACGAGCAGTACGTC.